Below are 17 T cell receptor beta chains sequenced from a single sample in a study of shared clonotypes between healthy human individuals. The data were produced by immunoSEQ multiplex PCR, yet TCRdb's version contains in-frame clones alone and is incomplete. In the table there are 650,000 to 800,000 clones, 55% to 75% of which are singletons. The sequenced material came from memory CD4+ T cells sorted from blood. Sample subset: CD45RA-negative fraction. Receptors originate from a woman aged 25 to 39 in good health.

In the case of this clone: Different DNA sequences within this sample yield the same CDR3. The gene calls are TRBV7-1 and TRBJ1-1; D might be TRBD1 (6 bases). TRBV7-1 is classed as an ORF, of uncertain function. V was pared by 4 bases and J by 3 bases, with 9 bases between. This CDR3 is 13 amino acids long. The CDR3 protein is CASSLQGDTEAFF. CDR3 bases: TGTGCCAGCAGCTTACAGGGCGACACTGAAGCTTTCTTT.

The chain is built from TRBV28 and TRBJ1-1, with D possibly being TRBD1 (6 bases). This CDR3 is 15 amino acids long. V gave up 9 bases and J gave up 4 bases, with 21 bases separating them. Germline V CDR1 and CDR2: MDHEN, SYDVKM. The CDR3 DNA reads as TGTGCCAGTAGCCCGGCGACGGGGGCGGGCACTGAAGCTTTCTTT. It encodes CASSPATGAGTEAFF.

This chain joins TRBV11-2 and TRBJ2-7; D is uncertain. The CDR3 contains 9 residues. Germline CDR1 reads SGHAT; CDR2 reads FQNNGV. The V gene lost 5 bases and the J gene lost 6 bases, with 2 bases spanning the gap. As DNA, the CDR3 is TGTGCCAGCAGCAGCGAGCAGTACTTC. Its translation: CASSSEQYF.

The V and J genes are TRBV4-2 and TRBJ1-6, with TRBD1 as a possible D gene (5 bases). Germline lookup yields CDR1 LGHNA and CDR2 YNFKEQ. V was trimmed by 2 bases and J by 5 bases, leaving 10 bases between them. The CDR3 contains 15 residues. The CDR3 region is CASSQRQPDNSPLHF. The CDR3 DNA reads TGTGCCAGCAGCCAACGACAGCCGGATAATTCACCCCTCCACTTT.

The CDR3 DNA follows: TGTGCCAGCAGTGAATCGGGGGGGAATCAGCCCCAGCATTTT. This encodes CASSESGGNQPQHF. This sequence joins TRBV25-1 and TRBJ1-5; TRBD1 is a possible D gene (5 bases). The CDR3 sequence is 14 residues long. CDR1 and CDR2 from the germline V gene are MGHDK and SYGVNS. Trimming stripped 1 base from V and 4 bases from J, with 8 bases between.

V is TRBV28 and J is TRBJ1-2; D might be TRBD1 (5 bases). Trimming shortened V by 5 bases and J by 10 bases, and 14 bases separated the two germline ends. Per the germline V gene, CDR1 is MDHEN and CDR2 is SYDVKM. The CDR3 has 12 residues. As DNA, the CDR3 is TGTGCCAGCAGTGCTCAGGGTATGGACTACACCTTC. It codes for CASSAQGMDYTF.

The chain employs TRBV28 and TRBJ2-7, with 11 bases matching TRBD2. The CDR3 spans 14 residues. The V segment lost 8 bases and the J segment 7 bases; nucleotides outside the gene matches: 10. The germline V gene has CDR1 MDHEN and CDR2 SYDVKM. DNA for the CDR3: TGTGCCAGCGGTAGCGGGAGGGCCAGGGGAGAGCAGTACTTC. This codes for CASGSGRARGEQYF. The variable domain in full, with the rest retrieved from reference TRBV28 and TRBJ2-7, is DVKVTQSSRYLVKRTGEKVFLECVQDMDHENMFWYRQDPGLGLRLIYFSYDVKMKEKGDIPEGYSVSREKKERFSLILESASTNQTSMYLCASGSGRARGEQYFGPGTRLTVT.

Regarding this clone: At the DNA level, this CDR3 is encoded by other sequences in the same sample as well. The rearrangement joins TRBV27 to TRBJ1-1, with TRBD1 matching 8 bases. Germline V lookup: CDR1 MNHEY, CDR2 SMNVEV (reference sequence). The CDR3 is made up of 13 amino acids. With V trimmed by 3 bases and J by 5 bases, 2 bases remained unmatched. Here the CDR3 reads CASSFYRGTEAFF. The CDR3 nucleotides read TGTGCCAGCAGTTTCTACAGGGGGACTGAAGCTTTCTTT.

This sequence joins TRBV28 and TRBJ1-5, with a possible D match to TRBD1 (5 bases). CDR3 length: 14 amino acids. Germline V gives CDR1 MDHEN, CDR2 SYDVKM. Trimming pared 6 bases from V and 2 bases from J, leaving 11 bases between. CDR3 in DNA: TGTGCCAGCAGAATGGGGGGGGGCAATCAGCCCCAGCATTTT. Its translation: CASRMGGGNQPQHF.

The chain joins TRBV2 to TRBJ2-7; 7 bases line up with TRBD2. The germline V gene has CDR1 SNHLY and CDR2 FYNNEI. The V segment lost 1 base and the J segment 3 bases; nucleotides outside the gene matches: 3. The CDR3 consists of 14 residues. The CDR3 spells CASSEGLAGYEQYF. Written as DNA, the CDR3 is TGTGCCAGCAGTGAAGGACTAGCTGGCTACGAGCAGTACTTC.

CDR3 coding DNA: TGTGCCAGCAGTGATCGGGACCGGACGGGGAACTATGGCTACACCTTC. Its translation: CASSDRDRTGNYGYTF. This sequence joins TRBV25-1 and TRBJ1-2; possibly TRBD1 for D (5 bases). Trimming pared 3 bases from V and 2 bases from J, leaving 16 bases between. This CDR3 region has 16 residues. Looked up from germline, CDR1 is MGHDK and CDR2 is SYGVNS.

This clone was observed a handful of times. The chain combines TRBV28 with TRBJ2-2; TRBD2 matches at 7 bases. The V gene's germline CDR1 is MDHEN and CDR2 SYDVKM. Trimming cost V 7 bases and J 0 bases; bases outside gene matches: 5. The CDR3 totals 15 residues. The CDR3 region is CASTPAGTNTGELFF. The CDR3 DNA sequence: TGTGCCAGCACCCCAGCGGGAACGAACACCGGGGAGCTGTTTTTT. Looking up the rest from reference TRBV28 and TRBJ2-2 gives the full variable domain: DVKVTQSSRYLVKRTGEKVFLECVQDMDHENMFWYRQDPGLGLRLIYFSYDVKMKEKGDIPEGYSVSREKKERFSLILESASTNQTSMYLCASTPAGTNTGELFFGEGSRLTVL.

The rearrangement joins TRBV5-4 to TRBJ2-1; TRBD2 matches at 11 bases. Germline CDR1 reads SGHNT; CDR2 reads YYREEE (reference sequence). V gave up 4 bases and J gave up 3 bases; unmatched junction bases: 15. This CDR3 is 19 amino acids long. The CDR3 region is CASSIPGTSGRTLYNEQFF. The DNA for the CDR3 is TGTGCCAGCAGCATCCCCGGGACTAGCGGTAGAACCCTCTACAATGAGCAGTTCTTC. The full variable domain, its missing parts supplied by reference TRBV5-4 and TRBJ2-1, is ETGVTQSPTHLIKTRGQQVTLRCSSQSGHNTVSWYQQALGQGPQFIFQYYREEENGRGNFPPRFSGLQFPNYSSELNVNALELDDSALYLCASSIPGTSGRTLYNEQFFGPGTRLTVL.

V usage is TRBV2 and J usage is TRBJ2-7; D uncertain. CDR1 and CDR2 (germline): SNHLY, FYNNEI. There are 12 residues in the CDR3. Between the trimmed V and J ends, which lost 2 bases and 9 bases, there was a span of 11 bases. CDR3 coding DNA: TGTGCCAGCAGTGAACAAGCCGCATCGCAGTACTTC. Translating it yields CASSEQAASQYF. The whole variable domain, remainder taken from reference TRBV2 and TRBJ2-7, is EPEVTQTPSHQVTQMGQEVILRCVPISNHLYFYWYRQILGQKVEFLVSFYNNEISEKSEIFDDQFSVERPDGSNFTLKIRSTKLEDSAMYFCASSEQAASQYFGPGTRLTVT.

The chain is built from TRBV5-4 and TRBJ2-5, with 10 nucleotides matching TRBD2. Trimming took 4 bases from V and 4 from J; bases not matched to a gene: 10. Germline V gene sequence: CDR1 SGHNT, CDR2 YYREEE (reference sequence). The CDR3 is 16 amino acids. The CDR3, as DNA: TGTGCCAGCAGCCTATTTAGCGGGAGGAGCTCAGAGACCCAGTACTTC. Its translation is CASSLFSGRSSETQYF.

The chain employs TRBV7-8 and TRBJ2-7; D uncertain. The CDR3 runs to 14 residues. V shed 5 bases and J shed 2 bases, with 13 bases lying between them. CDR1 is SGHVS and CDR2 is FQNEAQ in the germline V gene. The CDR3 sequence: CASSPEKRAYEQYF. The CDR3 DNA reads as TGTGCCAGCAGCCCTGAAAAACGAGCCTACGAGCAGTACTTC.

The chain carries TRBV7-6 and TRBJ2-1; 9 bases are a match to TRBD1. V gave up 5 bases and J gave up 8 bases; unmatched junction bases: 10. Germline assignment: CDR1 SGHVS and CDR2 FNYEAQ. The CDR3 consists of 15 residues. CDR3 sequence: CASSAWTGDLDEQFF. In DNA form, the CDR3 reads TGTGCCAGCAGCGCCTGGACAGGGGACTTAGATGAGCAGTTCTTC. The entire variable domain, with the rest obtained from reference TRBV7-6 and TRBJ2-1, is as follows: GAGVSQSPRYKVTKRGQDVALRCDPISGHVSLYWYRQALGQGPEFLTYFNYEAQQDKSGLPNDRFSAERPEGSISTLTIQRTEQRDSAMYRCASSAWTGDLDEQFFGPGTRLTVL.